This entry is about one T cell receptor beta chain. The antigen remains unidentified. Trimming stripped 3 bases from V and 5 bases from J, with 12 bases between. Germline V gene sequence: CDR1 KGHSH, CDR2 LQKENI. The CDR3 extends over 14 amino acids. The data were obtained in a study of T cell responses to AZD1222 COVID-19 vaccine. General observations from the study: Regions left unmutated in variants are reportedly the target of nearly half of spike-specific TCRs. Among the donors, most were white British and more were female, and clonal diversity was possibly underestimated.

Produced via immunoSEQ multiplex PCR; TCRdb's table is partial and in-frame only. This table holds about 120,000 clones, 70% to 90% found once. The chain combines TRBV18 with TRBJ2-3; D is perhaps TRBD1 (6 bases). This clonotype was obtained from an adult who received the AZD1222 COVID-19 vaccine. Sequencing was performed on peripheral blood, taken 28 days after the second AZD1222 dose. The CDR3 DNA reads TGTGCCAGCTCACCCACAGGGTCGGTAGATACGCAGTATTTT. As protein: CASSPTGSVDTQYF.